Below, 22 T cell receptor beta chains from the same sample are listed, as sequenced in a study of cytomegalovirus exposure and HLA in healthy donors. In the PCR, 60 Vbeta and 13 Jbeta primers were used. Sequencing was performed with immunoSEQ multiplex PCR; in TCRdb, only in-frame clones are kept and a portion is missing. Of about 190,000 clones listed, more than 85% are singletons. Sequencing was performed on PBMCs. The source is a woman under 30 in good health and CMV-seronegative.

V gene TRBV19 combines with J gene TRBJ1-4; D unclear. V was trimmed by 6 bases and J by 2 bases, leaving 19 bases between them. This CDR3 has 17 residues. Germline CDR1 LNHDA, CDR2 SQIVND (reference sequence). This CDR3 is CASSRLGGTGTNEKLFF. For the CDR3, the DNA is TGTGCCAGTAGCCGATTGGGCGGCACGGGGACTAATGAAAAACTGTTTTTT. Variable domain in full (rest from reference TRBV19 and TRBJ1-4): DGGITQSPKYLFRKEGQNVTLSCEQNLNHDAMYWYRQDPGQGLRLIYYSQIVNDFQKGDIAEGYSVSREKKESFPLTVTSAQKNPTAFYLCASSRLGGTGTNEKLFFGSGTQLSVL.

The chain carries TRBV4-1 and TRBJ2-7, with 9 bases identical to TRBD2. J was trimmed by 5 bases and V by 4 bases; bases with no gene match: 18. This CDR3 has 18 residues. Germline V CDR1 and CDR2: MGHRA, YSYEKL. CDR3 in amino acids: CASSLGGGAGGSLDEQYF. DNA for the CDR3: TGCGCCAGCAGCCTTGGCGGGGGAGCGGGAGGTTCTCTAGACGAGCAGTACTTC.

This clone was seen only a few times. V gene TRBV28 combines with J gene TRBJ2-5; TRBD2 aligns across 10 bases. The CDR3 spans 16 residues. Trimming at V came to 5 bases and at J to 1 base, leaving 7 bases not matched to a gene. Germline V gene sequence: CDR1 MDHEN, CDR2 SYDVKM. CDR3 nucleotides: TGTGCCAGCAGTGAAAGGACTAGCGGATCCCAAGAGACCCAGTACTTC. Translated: CASSERTSGSQETQYF. The full variable domain, its missing parts supplied by reference TRBV28 and TRBJ2-5, is DVKVTQSSRYLVKRTGEKVFLECVQDMDHENMFWYRQDPGLGLRLIYFSYDVKMKEKGDIPEGYSVSREKKERFSLILESASTNQTSMYLCASSERTSGSQETQYFGPGTRLLVL.

The chain recombines TRBV6-1 with TRBJ1-1, with 9 bases lining up with TRBD1. V gave up 6 bases and J gave up 5 bases; unmatched junction bases: 10. The CDR3 loop spans 15 amino acids. CDR1 MNHNS and CDR2 SASEGT come from the germline V gene. Here the CDR3 reads CASSSDRGWGTEAFF. CDR3 bases: TGTGCCAGCAGCTCCGACAGGGGGTGGGGAACTGAAGCTTTCTTT.

The chain employs TRBV18 and TRBJ2-7; TRBD2 agrees at 8 bases. In germline, CDR1 is KGHSH, CDR2 LQKENI. J gave up 4 bases and V 0 bases, and 5 bases lay outside the gene matches. This CDR3 is 15 amino acids long. CDR3 sequence reads: CASSPPAGGEYEQYF. CDR3 DNA sequence: TGTGCCAGCTCACCACCGGCCGGGGGGGAATACGAGCAGTACTTC.

The chain combines TRBV15 with TRBJ1-1; D gene unclear. V lost 1 base and J 1 base, leaving 10 bases between the germline ends. The CDR3 runs 15 residues. The germline V gene has CDR1 LNHNV and CDR2 YYDKDF (reference sequence). Written as DNA, the CDR3 is TGTGCCACCAGCAGAGGCCTAGCACAGAACACTGAAGCTTTCTTT. Encoded protein: CATSRGLAQNTEAFF.

V gene TRBV9 combines with J gene TRBJ2-3; 13 bases agree with TRBD2. CDR1 is SGDLS and CDR2 is YYNGEE in the germline V gene. The junction had 5 bases not matched to a gene; V was cut back by 1 base and J by 3 bases. The CDR3 runs to 17 residues. The CDR3 reads CASSVKETSGRTDTQYF. DNA of the CDR3: TGTGCCAGCAGCGTAAAAGAGACTAGCGGGAGGACAGATACGCAGTATTTT. The variable domain in full, with the rest retrieved from reference TRBV9 and TRBJ2-3, is DSGVTQTPKHLITATGQRVTLRCSPRSGDLSVYWYQQSLDQGLQFLIQYYNGEERAKGNILERFSAQQFPDLHSELNLSSLELGDSALYFCASSVKETSGRTDTQYFGPGTRLTVL.

The genes are TRBV4-1 and TRBJ1-5; the match to TRBD1 covers 9 bases. From germline, CDR1 is MGHRA and CDR2 YSYEKL. V lost 4 bases, J lost 2 bases, and 9 bases stayed unmatched. This CDR3 spans 17 amino acids. The CDR3 DNA sequence: TGCGCCAGCAGCCCGGGACAGGGAGGAGTACGCAATCAGCCCCAGCATTTT. As protein: CASSPGQGGVRNQPQHF.

The V and J genes are TRBV5-1 and TRBJ2-7; a weak D match, TRBD1 (6 bases). V gave up 4 bases and J gave up 0 bases, with 14 bases separating them. The CDR3 has 15 residues. Germline CDR1 SGHRS, CDR2 YFSETQ. CDR3 sequence (DNA): TGCGCCAGCAGCGTAACCAGGGGTTTCTCCTACGAGCAGTACTTC. Amino acid sequence: CASSVTRGFSYEQYF.

The chain is built from TRBV9 and TRBJ2-1; the D gene is possibly TRBD1 (6 bases). The CDR3 has 16 amino acids. Germline CDR1 is SGDLS and CDR2 is YYNGEE. V dropped 5 bases and J dropped 1 base, with 16 bases sitting between them. Here the CDR3 DNA reads TGTGCCAGCAGTGATAAACTGGACAGTTCCTACAATGAGCAGTTCTTC. Translating gives CASSDKLDSSYNEQFF.

The rearrangement links TRBV21-1 to TRBJ2-7; the table's D gene call, TRBD2, was not cross checked with the DNA. TRBV21-1 is designated a pseudogene. The CDR3 extends over 17 amino acids. The CDR3 loop is CASSKGGGSGSSYEQYF. In DNA, the CDR3 is TGTGCCAGCAGCAAGGGTGGGGGGAGCGGGTCTTCCTACGAGCAGTACTTC.

This chain uses TRBV29-1 with TRBJ1-1; maybe TRBD1 (5 bases). Germline CDR1 and CDR2: SQVTM and ANQGSEA. V lost 7 bases and J lost 3, with 12 bases in between. CDR3 length: 12 amino acids. This chain's CDR3 is CSGGGEDTEAFF. The CDR3, as DNA: TGCAGCGGCGGGGGGGAAGACACTGAAGCTTTCTTT.

This clone occurred once. The chain carries TRBV20-1 and TRBJ2-6, with no clear D. The CDR3 has 11 amino acids. The germline gives CDR1 DFQATT, CDR2 SNEGSKA (reference sequence). V was clipped by 6 bases and J by 5 bases, with 5 bases between them. CDR3 coding DNA: TGCAGTGCCGTATGGGCCAACGTCCTGACTTTC. Protein product: CSAVWANVLTF.

The chain combines TRBV29-1 with TRBJ2-5; 7 bases are a match to TRBD2. CDR3 length: 12 residues. Trimming cost V 3 bases and J 6 bases; bases outside gene matches: 4. Germline CDR1 reads SQVTM; CDR2 reads ANQGSEA. CDR3 bases: TGCAGCGTTGAGCTGGGGGGGAAGACCCAGTACTTC. Translation: CSVELGGKTQYF. The entire variable domain, with the rest obtained from reference TRBV29-1 and TRBJ2-5, is as follows: SAVISQKPSRDICQRGTSLTIQCQVDSQVTMMFWYRQQPGQSLTLIATANQGSEATYESGFVIDKFPISRPNLTFSTLTVSNMSPEDSSIYLCSVELGGKTQYFGPGTRLLVL.

CDR3 coding DNA: TGTGCCAGTAGTCCGGGACAGGGCGCCTACGAGCAGTACTTC. It encodes CASSPGQGAYEQYF. The rearrangement links TRBV19 to TRBJ2-7, with 9 nucleotides matching TRBD1. This CDR3 contains 14 residues. Germline CDR1 reads LNHDA; CDR2 reads SQIVND (reference sequence). J lost 2 bases, V lost 5 bases, and 4 bases had no gene match.

The V call is TRBV29-1, the J call TRBJ2-3; 7 nucleotides match TRBD2. The CDR3 loop spans 14 amino acids. Germline V gene lookup returns CDR1 SQVTM and CDR2 ANQGSEA. V shed 7 bases and J 3 bases; nucleotides not matched to a gene: 10. The CDR3 region is CSARLALTTDTQYF. The CDR3 bases are TGCAGCGCCAGACTAGCTTTAACAACAGATACGCAGTATTTT.

The V call is TRBV7-2, the J call TRBJ2-1; 7 nucleotides agree with TRBD2. J lost 16 bases, V lost 3 bases, and 12 bases had no gene match. In germline, CDR1 is SGHTA, CDR2 FQGNSA. The length of the CDR3 is 13 residues. For the CDR3, the DNA is TGTGCCAGCAGCTTGGGGACTACGACGGGCTTCTTCTTC. Translated: CASSLGTTTGFFF.

This clone was found a few times. The V and J genes are TRBV7-9 and TRBJ1-1; the D is unclear. Per germline, CDR1 SEHNR and CDR2 FQNEAQ (reference sequence). This CDR3 comprises 12 residues. Trimming removed 5 bases from V and 0 bases from J, with 4 bases in between. The CDR3 bases are TGTGCCAGCAGCCCGGTGAACACTGAAGCTTTCTTT. Translated: CASSPVNTEAFF. The full variable domain, in which reference TRBV7-9 and TRBJ1-1 provide the parts outside the CDR3, is DTGVSQNPRHKITKRGQNVTFRCDPISEHNRLYWYRQTLGQGPEFLTYFQNEAQLEKSRLLSDRFSAERPKGSFSTLEIQRTEQGDSAMYLCASSPVNTEAFFGQGTRLTVV.

The chain is built from TRBV4-3 and TRBJ2-7; D is possibly TRBD2 (7 bases). This CDR3 spans 14 amino acids. The germline V and J ends were trimmed by 0 bases and 5 bases, with 11 bases remaining between them. Germline lookup yields CDR1 LGHNA and CDR2 YSLEER. CDR3 sequence reads: CASSQDRGDNEQYF. CDR3 nucleotides: TGCGCCAGCAGCCAAGATCGGGGGGACAACGAGCAGTACTTC.

This clone has a single count. The chain uses TRBV27 and TRBJ1-5, with 7 bases lining up with TRBD1. Germline CDR1 MNHEY, CDR2 SMNVEV (reference sequence). CDR3 size: 13 residues. The J segment lost 5 bases and the V segment lost 6 bases, leaving 4 bases of the junction unmatched. The CDR3 DNA reads as TGTGCCAGCAGCTACAGGGGACATCAGCCCCAGCATTTT. Its protein is CASSYRGHQPQHF.

This chain connects TRBV5-4 to TRBJ1-1; the match to TRBD1 covers 10 bases. The CDR3 covers 16 residues. After removal of 6 bases from V and 1 base from J, the junction contained 9 bases not matched to a gene. CDR1 SGHNT and CDR2 YYREEE come from the germline V gene (reference sequence). The CDR3 sequence: CASNSGTGAQNTEAFF. Here the CDR3 DNA reads TGTGCCAGCAACTCGGGGACAGGGGCGCAGAACACTGAAGCTTTCTTT.

This chain joins TRBV14 and TRBJ2-2; TRBD1 might be the D (5 bases). V lost 4 bases and J 5 bases, leaving 20 bases between the germline ends. CDR3 length: 17 residues. The germline CDR1 and CDR2 sequences are SGHDN and FVKESK. CDR3 residues: CASSPRAGRKRTGELFF. The DNA of the CDR3 is TGTGCCAGCAGCCCTCGAGCAGGGCGAAAAAGGACCGGGGAGCTGTTTTTT.